These 5 T cell receptor beta chains came from one sample sequenced in a study of spatial heterogeneity in lung cancer. Their antigens are not known. From the 5' RACE reads, TCRdb called clonotypes with MiXCR, one entry per CDR3 protein. The sample has 6,500 to 8,000 distinct CDR3 sequences, approximately 3.1% seen once. General study findings and limits: Mutation tallies in tumors tracked expanded intratumoral alpha and beta TCR counts.

Indicated time point: sample taken at primary tumor resection. The source material was lung tumor tissue, sampled at surgery. The receptors were sampled from a male donor with early-stage non-small cell lung cancer.

This clonotype showed up many times. The chain uses TRBV10-3 and TRBJ1-2; weak D call: TRBD1 (5 bases). Deletions cut 7 bases from V and 8 bases from J, with 14 bases between. This CDR3 has 12 residues. Germline-derived CDR1 and CDR2 are ENHRY and SYGVKD. CDR3 DNA sequence: TGTGCCATCACCGGCCCGAGGGGCGGCTACACCTTC. Protein product: CAITGPRGGYTF.

This clonotype was seen just once. Here the CDR3 DNA reads TGTGCGGGGGGGGGGACAGCTTTCTTT. Its translation: CAGGGTAFF. V and J are TRBV30 and TRBJ1-1, with TRBD1 as a possible D gene (5 bases). Per the germline V gene, CDR1 is GTSNPN and CDR2 is SVGIG (reference sequence). CDR3 size: 9 residues.

The chain employs TRBV20-1 and TRBJ2-5, with 8 nucleotides matching TRBD2. The germline V gene encodes CDR1 DFQATT and CDR2 SNEGSKA (reference sequence). The V segment lost 5 bases and the J segment 2 bases; nucleotides outside the gene matches: 4. The CDR3 contains 13 residues. This chain's CDR3 is CSAPLAGQETQYF. The CDR3, as DNA: TGCAGTGCTCCTCTAGCGGGTCAAGAGACCCAGTACTTC.

In its sample, this clonotype was seen many times. The chain uses TRBV12-3 or TRBV12-4 and TRBJ2-7; the match to TRBD1 covers 7 bases. The CDR3 runs 13 residues. The trim removed 6 bases at V and 6 bases at J, leaving 8 bases unmatched. The CDR3 is CASSLRGGLEQYF. The CDR3 DNA reads as TGTGCCAGCAGCCTCAGAGGGGGCCTCGAGCAGTACTTC.

As regards this clonotype: Given a much more abundant clone one base away, this may be a read error. The V call is TRBV7-3, the J call TRBJ1-2; 7 bases line up with TRBD1. This CDR3 is 14 amino acids long. Per germline, CDR1 SGHTA and CDR2 FQGTGA. The DNA for the CDR3 is TGTGCCAGCAGCCCCGGGACAGACCACTATGGCTACAACTTC. Its protein product is CASSPGTDHYGYNF.